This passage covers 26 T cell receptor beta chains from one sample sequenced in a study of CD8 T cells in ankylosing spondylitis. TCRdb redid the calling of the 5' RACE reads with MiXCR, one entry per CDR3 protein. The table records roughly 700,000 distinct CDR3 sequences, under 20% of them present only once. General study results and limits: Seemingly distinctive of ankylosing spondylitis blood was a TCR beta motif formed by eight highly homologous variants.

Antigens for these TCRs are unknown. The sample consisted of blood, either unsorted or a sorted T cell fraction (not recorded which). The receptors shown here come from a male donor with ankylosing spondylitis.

The CDR3 DNA reads as TGTGCCAGCAGCTCCAGAGGGGCCGACTTTTCCTACAATGAGCAGTTCTTC. Its protein is CASSSRGADFSYNEQFF. The chain carries TRBV11-2 and TRBJ2-1, with D perhaps assigned TRBD1 or TRBD2 (5 bases each). V lost 4 bases, J lost 1 base, and 17 bases lay in between. Germline V CDR1 and CDR2: SGHAT, FQNNGV. The CDR3 covers 17 residues.

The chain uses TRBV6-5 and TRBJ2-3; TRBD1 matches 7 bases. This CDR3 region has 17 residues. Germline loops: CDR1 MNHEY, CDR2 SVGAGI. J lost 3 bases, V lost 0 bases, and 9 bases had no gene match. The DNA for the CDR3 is TGTGCCAGCAGTTACTCGATTTGGGCAGGGGGAACAGATACGCAGTATTTT. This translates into CASSYSIWAGGTDTQYF.

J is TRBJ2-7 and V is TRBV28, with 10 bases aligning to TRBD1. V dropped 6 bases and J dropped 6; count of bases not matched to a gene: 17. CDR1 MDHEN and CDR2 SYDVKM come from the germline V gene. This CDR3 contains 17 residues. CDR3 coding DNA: TGTGCCAGCAGAGGAGACCGGGACAGGGGAACCCTATCCGAGCAGTACTTC. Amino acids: CASRGDRDRGTLSEQYF.

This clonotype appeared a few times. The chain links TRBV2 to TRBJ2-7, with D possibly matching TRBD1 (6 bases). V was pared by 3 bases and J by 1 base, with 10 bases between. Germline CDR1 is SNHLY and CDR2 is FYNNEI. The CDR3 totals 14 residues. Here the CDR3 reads CASSDRTVSYEQYF. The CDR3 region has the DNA TGTGCCAGCAGTGACCGGACAGTTTCCTACGAGCAGTACTTC.

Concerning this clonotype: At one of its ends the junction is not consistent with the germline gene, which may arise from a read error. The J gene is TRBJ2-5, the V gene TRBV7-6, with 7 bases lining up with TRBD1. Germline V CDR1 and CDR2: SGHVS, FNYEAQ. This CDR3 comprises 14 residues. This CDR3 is CASSLGQGQVTQYF. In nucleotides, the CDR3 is TGTGCCAGCAGCTTAGGACAGGGCCAAGTGACCCAGTACTTC.

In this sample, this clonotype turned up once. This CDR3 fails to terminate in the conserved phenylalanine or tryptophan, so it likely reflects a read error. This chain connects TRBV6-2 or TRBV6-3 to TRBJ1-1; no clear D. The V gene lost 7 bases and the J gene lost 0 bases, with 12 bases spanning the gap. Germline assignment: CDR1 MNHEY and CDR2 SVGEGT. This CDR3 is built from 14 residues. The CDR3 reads CASTLHRLNTEAFY. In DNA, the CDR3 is TGTGCCAGCACCCTACATCGCCTGAACACTGAAGCTTTCTAT.

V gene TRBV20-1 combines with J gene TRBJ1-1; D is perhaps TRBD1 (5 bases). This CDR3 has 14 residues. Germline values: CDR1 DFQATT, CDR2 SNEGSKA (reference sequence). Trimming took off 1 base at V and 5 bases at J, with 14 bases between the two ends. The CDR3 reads CSARGGNRGTEAFF. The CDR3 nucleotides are TGCAGTGCTAGAGGGGGGAATCGGGGAACTGAAGCTTTCTTT.

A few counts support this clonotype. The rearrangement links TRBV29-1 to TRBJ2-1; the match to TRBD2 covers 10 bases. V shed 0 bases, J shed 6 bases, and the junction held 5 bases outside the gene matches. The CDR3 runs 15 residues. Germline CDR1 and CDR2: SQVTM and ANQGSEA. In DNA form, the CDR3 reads TGCAGCGTTGAAGATCTACTAGCGGGGAGCAATGAGCAGTTCTTC. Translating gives CSVEDLLAGSNEQFF.

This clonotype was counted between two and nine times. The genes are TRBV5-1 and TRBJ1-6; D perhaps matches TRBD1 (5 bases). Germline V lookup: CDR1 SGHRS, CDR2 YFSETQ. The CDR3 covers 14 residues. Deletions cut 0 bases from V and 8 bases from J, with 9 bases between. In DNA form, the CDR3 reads TGCGCCAGCAGCTTGGAAGGGGCCGATTCACCCCTCCACTTT. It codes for CASSLEGADSPLHF.

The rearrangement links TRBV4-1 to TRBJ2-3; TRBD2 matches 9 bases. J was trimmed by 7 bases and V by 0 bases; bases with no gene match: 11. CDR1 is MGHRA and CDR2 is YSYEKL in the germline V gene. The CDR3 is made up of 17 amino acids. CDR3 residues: CASSQEGARGGLYTQYF. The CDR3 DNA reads TGCGCCAGCAGCCAAGAAGGCGCGCGGGGGGGCCTGTATACGCAGTATTTT.

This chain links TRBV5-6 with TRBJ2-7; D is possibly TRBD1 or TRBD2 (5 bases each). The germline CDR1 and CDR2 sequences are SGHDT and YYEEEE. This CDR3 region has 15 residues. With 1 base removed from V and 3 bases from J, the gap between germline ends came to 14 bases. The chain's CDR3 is CASSLSWGPDYEQYF. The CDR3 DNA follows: TGTGCCAGCAGCTTGTCTTGGGGACCTGACTACGAGCAGTACTTC.

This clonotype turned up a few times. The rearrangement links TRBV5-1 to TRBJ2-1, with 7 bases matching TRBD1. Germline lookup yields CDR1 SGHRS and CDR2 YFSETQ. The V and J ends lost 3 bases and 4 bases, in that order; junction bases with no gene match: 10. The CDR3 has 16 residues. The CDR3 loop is CASSWSAGTAYNEQFF. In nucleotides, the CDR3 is TGCGCCAGCAGCTGGTCTGCCGGGACAGCTTACAATGAGCAGTTCTTC.

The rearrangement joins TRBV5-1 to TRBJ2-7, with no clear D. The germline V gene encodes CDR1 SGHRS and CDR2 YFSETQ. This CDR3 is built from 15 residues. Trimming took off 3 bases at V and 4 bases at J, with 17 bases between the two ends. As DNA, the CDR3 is TGCGCCAGCAGCTCGGAGACACCCGAAGATTACGAGCAGTACTTC. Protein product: CASSSETPEDYEQYF. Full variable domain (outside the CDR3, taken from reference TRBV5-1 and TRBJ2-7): KAGVTQTPRYLIKTRGQQVTLSCSPISGHRSVSWYQQTPGQGLQFLFEYFSETQRNKGNFPGRFSGRQFSNSRSEMNVSTLELGDSALYLCASSSETPEDYEQYFGPGTRLTVT.

The CDR3 DNA sequence: TGTGCCAGCCGCCGAATCGGGACAGGGTACTACGAGCAGTACTTC. Its translation: CASRRIGTGYYEQYF. The V call is TRBV11-2, the J call TRBJ2-7; 9 nucleotides agree with TRBD1. The V segment lost 8 bases and the J segment 3 bases; nucleotides outside the gene matches: 11. Germline CDR1 reads SGHAT; CDR2 reads FQNNGV. The CDR3 covers 15 residues.

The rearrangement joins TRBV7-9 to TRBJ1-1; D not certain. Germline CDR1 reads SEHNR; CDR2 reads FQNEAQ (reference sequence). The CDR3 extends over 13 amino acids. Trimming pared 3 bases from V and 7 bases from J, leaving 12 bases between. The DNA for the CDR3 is TGTGCCAGCAGCTTGGACCGGTTGAGTGAAGCTTTCTTT. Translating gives CASSLDRLSEAFF.

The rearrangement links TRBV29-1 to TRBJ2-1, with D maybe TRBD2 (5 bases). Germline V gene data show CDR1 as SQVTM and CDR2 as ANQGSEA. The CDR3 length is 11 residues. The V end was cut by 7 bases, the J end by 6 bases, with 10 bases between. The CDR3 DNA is TGCAGCGCTGACTACTTCAATGAGCAGTTCTTC. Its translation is CSADYFNEQFF.

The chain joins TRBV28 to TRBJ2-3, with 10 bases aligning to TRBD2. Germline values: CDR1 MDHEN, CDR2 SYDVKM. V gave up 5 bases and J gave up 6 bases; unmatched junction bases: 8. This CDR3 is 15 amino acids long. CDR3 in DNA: TGTGCCAGCAGTGGTCTAGCGGGAGTAGTGGATACGCAGTATTTT. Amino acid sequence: CASSGLAGVVDTQYF.

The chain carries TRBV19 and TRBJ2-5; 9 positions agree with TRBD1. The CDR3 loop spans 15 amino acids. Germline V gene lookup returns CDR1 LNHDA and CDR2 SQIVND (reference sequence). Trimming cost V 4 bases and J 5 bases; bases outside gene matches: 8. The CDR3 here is CASSNTGTGQETQYF. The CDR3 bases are TGTGCCAGTAGTAACACCGGGACAGGGCAGGAGACCCAGTACTTC.

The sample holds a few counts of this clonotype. The CDR3 spells CSGRDGVYEQYF. The CDR3 region has the DNA TGCAGCGGCCGGGACGGAGTATACGAGCAGTACTTC. V gene TRBV29-1 combines with J gene TRBJ2-7; perhaps D is TRBD1 or TRBD2 (5 bases each). Germline V lookup: CDR1 SQVTM, CDR2 ANQGSEA. This CDR3 spans 12 amino acids. The ends were cut back, 7 bases at V and 4 bases at J, with 14 bases in the middle.

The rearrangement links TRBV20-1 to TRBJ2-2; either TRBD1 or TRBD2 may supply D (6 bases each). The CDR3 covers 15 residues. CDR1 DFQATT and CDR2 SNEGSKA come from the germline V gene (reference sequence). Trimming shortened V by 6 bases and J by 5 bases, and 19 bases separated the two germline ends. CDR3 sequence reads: CSAPWGRGGTGELFF. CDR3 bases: TGCAGTGCCCCTTGGGGCAGGGGAGGAACCGGGGAGCTGTTTTTT.

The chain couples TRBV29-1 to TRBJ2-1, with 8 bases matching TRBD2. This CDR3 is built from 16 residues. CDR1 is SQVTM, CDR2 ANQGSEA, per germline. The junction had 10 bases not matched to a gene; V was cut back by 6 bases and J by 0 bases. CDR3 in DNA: TGCAGCGTGAGGGTTAGCGGGACGAGCTCCTACAATGAGCAGTTCTTC. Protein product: CSVRVSGTSSYNEQFF.

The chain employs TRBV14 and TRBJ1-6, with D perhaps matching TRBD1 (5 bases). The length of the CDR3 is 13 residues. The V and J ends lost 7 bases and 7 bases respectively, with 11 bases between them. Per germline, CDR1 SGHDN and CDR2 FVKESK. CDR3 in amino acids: CASTGTFNSPLHF. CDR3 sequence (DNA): TGTGCCAGCACCGGGACCTTCAATTCACCCCTCCACTTT.

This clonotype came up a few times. The CDR3: CASSPTRPGAPTDTQYF. DNA for the CDR3: TGTGCCAGCTCACCTACCCGCCCGGGAGCCCCCACAGATACGCAGTATTTT. The gene calls are TRBV18 and TRBJ2-3; tentative D call: TRBD2 (6 bases). Germline values: CDR1 KGHSH, CDR2 LQKENI. With 3 bases removed from V and 2 bases from J, the gap between germline ends came to 18 bases. This CDR3 contains 17 residues.

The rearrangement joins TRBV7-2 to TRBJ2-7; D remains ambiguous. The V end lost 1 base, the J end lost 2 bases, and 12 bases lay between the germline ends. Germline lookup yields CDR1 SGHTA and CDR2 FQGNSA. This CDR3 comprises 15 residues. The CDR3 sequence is CASSLEATPTYEQYF. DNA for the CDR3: TGTGCCAGCAGCTTAGAGGCTACGCCTACCTACGAGCAGTACTTC.

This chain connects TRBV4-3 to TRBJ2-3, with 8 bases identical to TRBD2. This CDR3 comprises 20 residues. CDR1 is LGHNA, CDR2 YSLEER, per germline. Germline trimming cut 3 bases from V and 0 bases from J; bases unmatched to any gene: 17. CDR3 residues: CASSHSTTSATWGSTDTQYF. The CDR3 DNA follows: TGCGCCAGCAGCCATTCCACGACTAGCGCCACCTGGGGAAGCACAGATACGCAGTATTTT.

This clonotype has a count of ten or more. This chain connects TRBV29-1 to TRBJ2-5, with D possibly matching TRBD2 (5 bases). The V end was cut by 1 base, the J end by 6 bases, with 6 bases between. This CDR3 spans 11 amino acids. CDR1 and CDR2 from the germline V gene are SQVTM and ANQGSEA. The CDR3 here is CSVEAGKTQYF. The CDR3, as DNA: TGCAGCGTTGAAGCGGGGAAGACCCAGTACTTC.